Shown below are 18 T cell receptor beta chains from a single sample sequenced in a study of CD8 T cells in ankylosing spondylitis. These receptors have no identified antigens. Study-level results: What appeared characteristic of ankylosing spondylitis blood was a TCR beta motif of eight highly homologous variants.

A single record per CDR3 protein comes from TCRdb applying MiXCR to the 5' RACE reads. The sample records about 500,000 distinct CDR3 sequences, approximately 11% being singletons. Sequencing was carried out using blood, either unsorted or a sorted T cell fraction (not recorded which). Every receptor here comes from a male donor with ankylosing spondylitis.

CDR3 sequence reads: CASSQGTDYEQYV. CDR3 coding DNA: TGCGCCAGCAGCCAGGGGACAGACTACGAGCAGTACGTC. The chain links TRBV4-1 to TRBJ2-7, with TRBD1 matching over 7 bases. Germline-derived CDR1 and CDR2 are MGHRA and YSYEKL. Losses at the gene ends were 3 bases for V and 3 bases for J; bases not matched to a gene: 2. This CDR3 is 13 amino acids long.

The genes are TRBV20-1 and TRBJ1-3; the D is unclear. This CDR3 contains 13 residues. The germline V gene encodes CDR1 DFQATT and CDR2 SNEGSKA (reference sequence). The V gene lost 2 bases and the J gene lost 3 bases, with 8 bases spanning the gap. The CDR3 sequence is CSARSEGGNTIYF. As DNA, the CDR3 is TGCAGTGCTAGAAGTGAGGGTGGAAACACCATATATTTT.

This clonotype was counted between two and nine times. The chain joins TRBV5-6 to TRBJ1-4, with a tentative D call TRBD1 (5 bases). The ends were cut back, 5 bases at V and 8 bases at J, with 22 bases in the middle. CDR3 size: 16 residues. Germline loops: CDR1 SGHDT, CDR2 YYEEEE. The CDR3 DNA follows: TGTGCCAGCAGTCGTTATCGGCAGGGCCTTGGGGAAAAACTGTTTTTT. It codes for CASSRYRQGLGEKLFF.

The table lists this clonotype with a few counts. The chain joins TRBV9 to TRBJ1-3; D not resolved. Germline CDR1 and CDR2: SGDLS and YYNGEE. This CDR3 spans 16 amino acids. V was cut by 2 bases and J by 1 base, with 13 bases left in between. In nucleotides, the CDR3 is TGTGCCAGCAGCGTGAGGCCAGTCTCTTCTGGAAACACCATATATTTT. Its protein is CASSVRPVSSGNTIYF.

J is TRBJ2-5 and V is TRBV11-3, with 7 bases matching TRBD2. CDR1 is SGHNT and CDR2 is YENEEA in the germline V gene. V was clipped by 4 bases and J by 5 bases; unmatched bases: 13. The CDR3 is made up of 16 amino acids. CDR3 DNA: TGTGCCAGCAGCTCAGGGCGGGAGAGGGATGCGGAGACCCAGTACTTC. It codes for CASSSGRERDAETQYF.

This clonotype appeared a few times. The V gene is TRBV7-2, the J gene TRBJ2-4; the D gene is possibly TRBD2 (6 bases). V was cut by 2 bases and J by 3 bases, with 8 bases left in between. CDR3 length equals 14 residues. Germline V gene data show CDR1 as SGHTA and CDR2 as FQGNSA. The DNA of the CDR3 is TGTGCCAGCAGCTTATGGGGGGACAAAAACATTCAGTACTTC. Translated, it gives CASSLWGDKNIQYF.

CDR3 nucleotide sequence: TGTGCCAGCAGCCGCCCCCCCCGAGGACGGTTGAACACTGAAGCTTTCTTT. This encodes CASSRPPRGRLNTEAFF. The chain has TRBV12-3 or TRBV12-4 and TRBJ1-1, with D unclear. The CDR3 covers 17 residues. V was cut by 6 bases and J by 0 bases, with 20 bases left in between.

This clonotype was picked up a small number of times. CDR3 in DNA: TGCAGTGCTAGCGCTGCGGGACAGGGGAATCCACCCCTCCACTTT. Its protein product is CSASAAGQGNPPLHF. This chain uses TRBV20-1 with TRBJ1-6; 10 bases line up with TRBD1. The CDR3 length is 15 residues. Germline CDR1 and CDR2: DFQATT and SNEGSKA (reference sequence). V dropped 3 bases and J dropped 11; count of bases not matched to a gene: 10.

This sequence joins TRBV7-6 and TRBJ2-1; 12 nucleotides line up with TRBD2. The length of the CDR3 is 16 residues. The J segment lost 1 base and the V segment lost 5 bases, leaving 3 bases of the junction unmatched. CDR1 is SGHVS and CDR2 is FNYEAQ in the germline V gene. The CDR3 coding sequence is TGTGCCAGCAGCGGGGGACTAGCGGGTTCCTACAATGAGCAGTTCTTC. Protein sequence: CASSGGLAGSYNEQFF.

There are a few counts of this clonotype. The V call is TRBV14, the J call TRBJ2-7; TRBD2 matches 10 bases. V lost 2 bases to trimming and J lost 4 bases; unmatched junction nucleotides: 5. The germline gives CDR1 SGHDN, CDR2 FVKESK. CDR3 length: 15 residues. The CDR3 DNA is TGTGCCAGCAGCCAAAGTTTAGCGGGAGGTTACGAGCAGTACTTC. It codes for CASSQSLAGGYEQYF.

This clonotype has more than one count but fewer than ten. The J gene is TRBJ1-2, the V gene TRBV5-6; D not certain. Germline V CDR1 and CDR2: SGHDT, YYEEEE. Trimming pared 2 bases from V and 8 bases from J, leaving 16 bases between. The CDR3 sequence is 14 residues long. As DNA, the CDR3 is TGTGCCAGCAGCTTAAATCGACGGGCTATCGGCTACACCTTC. As protein: CASSLNRRAIGYTF.

This chain uses TRBV7-8 with TRBJ2-7, with 7 bases identical to TRBD2. Germline CDR1 is SGHVS and CDR2 is FQNEAQ. The CDR3 loop spans 14 amino acids. V shed 5 bases and J 4 bases; nucleotides not matched to a gene: 8. The CDR3 DNA is TGTGCCAGCAGCATAGAGCGGGATCCGTACGAGCAGTACTTC. This encodes CASSIERDPYEQYF.

This clonotype was detected only a few times. V and J are TRBV7-9 and TRBJ2-1; TRBD2 matches 7 bases. The CDR3 runs 16 residues. J was trimmed by 3 bases and V by 8 bases; bases with no gene match: 13. Germline CDR1 and CDR2: SEHNR and FQNEAQ (reference sequence). CDR3 nucleotide sequence: TGTGCCAGCGGTCTGACTTCAGCGGGATACTACAATGAGCAGTTCTTC. Residues: CASGLTSAGYYNEQFF.

This sequence joins TRBV10-3 and TRBJ1-6; tentative D call: TRBD1 (5 bases). Per the germline V gene, CDR1 is ENHRY and CDR2 is SYGVKD. V shed 6 bases and J shed 0 bases, with 12 bases lying between them. This CDR3 has 16 amino acids. CDR3 protein: CAIRGHSSSYNSPLHF. The DNA of the CDR3 is TGTGCCATCAGAGGACACTCCAGCTCCTATAATTCACCCCTCCACTTT.

This clonotype was observed many times. This chain connects TRBV29-1 to TRBJ1-1, with a tentative D call TRBD1 (6 bases). The CDR3 spans 15 residues. Germline V gene data show CDR1 as SQVTM and CDR2 as ANQGSEA. V dropped 3 bases and J dropped 1 base, with 15 bases sitting between them. The CDR3, as DNA: TGCAGCGTTGAGGCACAGGGACGGGAGAACACTGAAGCTTTCTTT. Protein: CSVEAQGRENTEAFF.

The CDR3 DNA is TGTGCCAGCACTCCCCTAGCGGGAGGTTTCAATGAGCAGTTCTTC. Its translation: CASTPLAGGFNEQFF. V is TRBV6-1 and J is TRBJ2-1, with 11 bases aligning to TRBD2. Germline V gene sequence: CDR1 MNHNS, CDR2 SASEGT. The CDR3 sequence is 15 residues long. Trimming took 7 bases from V and 6 from J; bases not matched to a gene: 8.

This clonotype came up many times. The chain joins TRBV18 to TRBJ2-1, with D possibly TRBD2 on 6 matching bases. V lost 5 bases to trimming and J lost 3 bases, with 20 bases between them. The CDR3 has 17 amino acids. Germline V gene lookup returns CDR1 KGHSH and CDR2 LQKENI. The CDR3 loop is CASSSSVPGTLYNEQFF. The CDR3 bases are TGTGCCAGCTCAAGTTCGGTGCCTGGGACTCTCTACAATGAGCAGTTCTTC.

This clonotype was recorded a few times. The V gene is TRBV10-2, the J gene TRBJ2-1, with D hard to call. The CDR3 is made up of 18 amino acids. Trimming cost V 0 bases and J 3 bases, with 18 bases left between them. Germline V gives CDR1 WSHSY, CDR2 SAAADI. CDR3 region: CASSESIPKLAYYNEQFF. In DNA, the CDR3 is TGCGCCAGCAGTGAGTCGATACCCAAACTTGCGTACTACAATGAGCAGTTCTTC.